This passage covers 28 T cell receptor beta chains from one sample sequenced in a study of T cell clonality in common variable immunodeficiency. TCRdb's copy holds only in-frame clones and misses some; the assay was immunoSEQ multiplex PCR. The sample yields under 35,000 clones, without any singletons. Sequenced: peripheral blood mononuclear cells. The receptors were gathered from a person aged 18 to 75 in good health.

This clone was seen ten or more times. The CDR3 extends 3 residues past the end of the read, so its final part is completed from the germline J gene. This chain joins TRBV5-1 and TRBJ1-1, with a possible D match to TRBD1 (6 bases). CDR3 length: 16 amino acids. Germline CDR1 reads SGHRS; CDR2 reads YFSETQ. V was cut by 1 base and J by 1 base, with 14 bases left in between. This CDR3 reads CASSLSPQTGNTEAFF. CDR3 bases read: TGCGCCAGCAGCTTGAGTCCCCAGACAGGGAACACTGAA. The full variable domain, its missing parts supplied by reference TRBV5-1 and TRBJ1-1, is KAGVTQTPRYLIKTRGQQVTLSCSPISGHRSVSWYQQTPGQGLQFLFEYFSETQRNKGNFPGRFSGRQFSNSRSEMNVSTLELGDSALYLCASSLSPQTGNTEAFFGQGTRLTVV.

This clone was detected ten times or more. The observed sequence ends 3 residues before the CDR3 terminus, with the missing tail filled in from the germline J gene. V is TRBV19 and J is TRBJ1-2, with TRBD1 as a possible D gene (5 bases). This CDR3 is built from 13 residues. Looked up from germline, CDR1 is LNHDA and CDR2 is SQIVND (reference sequence). Trimming cost V 7 bases and J 5 bases, with 14 bases left between them. The sequenced part of the CDR3 DNA is TGTGCCAGTACCCCCGGGGGGGGGTATGGC. Translation: CASTPGGGYG. In full, the CDR3 reads CASTPGGGYGYTF. Filled out from reference TRBV19 and TRBJ1-2, the complete variable domain reads DGGITQSPKYLFRKEGQNVTLSCEQNLNHDAMYWYRQDPGQGLRLIYYSQIVNDFQKGDIAEGYSVSREKKESFPLTVTSAQKNPTAFYLCASTPGGGYGYTFGSGTRLTVV.

This clone has ten or more counts. The read terminates 3 residues ahead of where the CDR3 ends, so the germline J gene completes it. The chain carries TRBV30 and TRBJ1-2; TRBD1 matches at 8 bases. V gave up 4 bases and J gave up 2 bases; unmatched junction bases: 15. Germline V gene data show CDR1 as GTSNPN and CDR2 as SVGIG (reference sequence). The CDR3 is 17 amino acids. The sequenced part of the CDR3 DNA is TGTGCCTGGATACCTAAGGCAGGGGGCGGTGGAAACTATGGC. This translates into CAWIPKAGGGGNYG. The CDR3, in full, reads CAWIPKAGGGGNYGYTF.

This clone was detected ten times or more. The CDR3 end falls 3 residues outside the read, so it is completed with the germline J gene. The chain combines TRBV5-1 with TRBJ2-1, with 7 nucleotides matching TRBD1. This CDR3 comprises 15 residues. The V and J ends lost 3 bases and 4 bases, in that order; junction bases with no gene match: 7. The germline V gene encodes CDR1 SGHRS and CDR2 YFSETQ. Here the CDR3 reads CASSSRDRNYNEQFF. The covered CDR3 bases are TGCGCCAGCAGCTCCCGGGACAGAAATTACAATGAG.

There are many counts of this clone. The read falls 3 residues short of the CDR3 end, and the missing part is taken from the germline J gene. The V call is TRBV5-1, the J call TRBJ2-5, with D uncertain. The CDR3 is 12 amino acids. CDR1 SGHRS and CDR2 YFSETQ come from the germline V gene. The ends were cut back, 3 bases at V and 0 bases at J, with 3 bases in the middle. CDR3 region: CASSSYQETQYF. The covered CDR3 bases are TGCGCCAGCAGCTCGTACCAAGAGACC. The full variable domain, in which reference TRBV5-1 and TRBJ2-5 provide the parts outside the CDR3, is KAGVTQTPRYLIKTRGQQVTLSCSPISGHRSVSWYQQTPGQGLQFLFEYFSETQRNKGNFPGRFSGRQFSNSRSEMNVSTLELGDSALYLCASSSYQETQYFGPGTRLLVL.

This clone was seen only a few times. The DNA read from the CDR3 is TGTGCCAGCAGCTACGCGGTTCAAGAGACT. Its translation: CASSYAVQET. The entire CDR3 sequence reads CASSYAVQETQYF. The chain has TRBV11-3 and TRBJ2-4; D gene uncertain. The CDR3 is cut off 3 residues early in the read; its end comes from the germline J gene. Per germline, CDR1 SGHNT and CDR2 YENEEA. The CDR3 runs to 13 residues.

This clone has ten or more counts. The read finishes 3 residues shy of the CDR3 end, and the germline J gene is used to complete it. The V call is TRBV7-6, the J call TRBJ1-5; possible D gene TRBD1, 5 bases. The CDR3 totals 13 residues. V was cut by 5 bases and J by 4 bases, with 9 bases left in between. Germline CDR1 reads SGHVS; CDR2 reads FNYEAQ. The CDR3 DNA, read in part, is TGTGCCAGCAGCCAACAGGAGAATCAGCCC. The encoded protein is CASSQQENQP. From start to end, the CDR3 is CASSQQENQPQHF.

This clone was seen repeatedly, ten times or more. The DNA ends 3 residues before the CDR3 does, and the rest of the CDR3 is filled in from the germline J gene. The chain couples TRBV10-3 to TRBJ2-7; TRBD1 is a possible D gene (5 bases). Between the trimmed V and J ends, which lost 6 bases and 2 bases, there was a span of 14 bases. Germline-derived CDR1 and CDR2 are ENHRY and SYGVKD. This CDR3 is 14 amino acids long. The CDR3 region is CAISPTVMTYEQYF. CDR3 bases read: TGTGCCATCAGCCCGACAGTTATGACCTACGAG.

This clone was found many times. From the germline J gene comes the end of the CDR3, since the read stops 3 residues before it. This chain connects TRBV2 to TRBJ1-4; 9 nucleotides line up with TRBD1. The CDR3 totals 14 residues. V lost 3 bases to trimming and J lost 8 bases; unmatched junction nucleotides: 4. Germline CDR1 is SNHLY and CDR2 is FYNNEI. The sequenced part of the CDR3 DNA is TGTGCCAGCAGTGAGGGACAGGGAGAGGAAAAA. This codes for CASSEGQGEEK. The whole CDR3 sequence reads CASSEGQGEEKLFF.

This clone was detected many times. The observed sequence ends 3 residues before the CDR3 terminus, with the missing tail filled in from the germline J gene. The chain carries TRBV5-6 and TRBJ2-3; 8 nucleotides agree with TRBD2. The germline V gene encodes CDR1 SGHDT and CDR2 YYEEEE. V shed 3 bases and J 1 base; nucleotides not matched to a gene: 1. This CDR3 is 14 amino acids long. Here the CDR3 reads CASSSLAGTDTQYF. Partial CDR3 DNA: TGTGCCAGCAGCTCACTAGCGGGCACAGATACG.

This clone has ten or more counts. Read coverage stops 3 residues before the CDR3 terminus; the germline J gene supplies the remainder. The chain recombines TRBV19 with TRBJ2-2, with D possibly matching TRBD1 (7 bases). The CDR3 runs 17 residues. Trimming cost V 1 base and J 2 bases, with 14 bases left between them. Germline V gene lookup returns CDR1 LNHDA and CDR2 SQIVND (reference sequence). The chain's CDR3 is CASSIGRRGRNTGELFF. Incomplete CDR3 DNA: TGTGCCAGTAGTATAGGAAGGAGGGGGCGAAACACCGGGGAG.

This clone was picked up many times. Sequencing ends 3 residues short of the CDR3 end; the germline J gene provides the rest. J is TRBJ2-7 and V is TRBV18, with a possible D match to TRBD1 (6 bases). Trimming took 8 bases from V and 6 from J, leaving 20 bases between them. CDR1 KGHSH and CDR2 LQKENI come from the germline V gene. The CDR3 sequence is 14 residues long. The sequenced CDR3 bases are TGTGCCAGCCATAATAGAAGGGGGTCGGTCGAG. It is translated as CASHNRRGSVE. The whole CDR3 sequence is CASHNRRGSVEQYF. Based on the CDR3 plus reference TRBV18 and TRBJ2-7, the full variable domain is NAGVMQNPRHLVRRRGQEARLRCSPMKGHSHVYWYRQLPEEGLKFMVYLQKENIIDESGMPKERFSAEFPKEGPSILRIQQVVRGDSAAYFCASHNRRGSVEQYFGPGTRLTVT.

Here the CDR3 reads CASSLGPNRVSPLFF. Partial CDR3 DNA: TGTGCCAGCAGCTTGGGGCCCAACAGGGTCTCACCA. The gene calls are TRBV5-5 and TRBJ1-4, with D possibly matching TRBD1 (6 bases). Read data end 3 residues before the CDR3 end; the end is taken from the germline J gene. Germline V gene data show CDR1 as SGHKS and CDR2 as YYEKEE (reference sequence). CDR3 size: 15 residues.

This clone came up many times. The read finishes 3 residues shy of the CDR3 end, and the germline J gene is used to complete it. This sequence joins TRBV7-8 and TRBJ2-5, with D tentatively TRBD1 (6 bases). This CDR3 spans 13 amino acids. The V end lost 3 bases, the J end lost 5 bases, and 10 bases lay between the germline ends. CDR1 is SGHVS, CDR2 FQNEAQ, per germline. CDR3 sequence reads: CASSFSGVETQYF. Incomplete CDR3 DNA: TGTGCCAGCAGCTTCTCAGGGGTCGAGACC.

This clone has a handful of counts. Read sequence stops 3 residues before the CDR3 end, and the germline J gene provides the missing end. The chain links TRBV2 to TRBJ2-5; D possibly corresponds to TRBD2 (6 bases). V lost 3 bases and J lost 4, with 15 bases in between. This CDR3 comprises 15 residues. Germline V lookup: CDR1 SNHLY, CDR2 FYNNEI. Incomplete CDR3 DNA: TGTGCCAGCAGTGAGGTAGCGGTCTTTGCAGAGACC. It translates to CASSEVAVFAET. The whole CDR3 sequence is CASSEVAVFAETQYF.

This clone came up many times. The read comes to an end 3 residues before the CDR3 does, leaving the germline J gene to fill in the end. This chain joins TRBV24-1 and TRBJ2-7, with 8 bases aligning to TRBD1. Germline loops: CDR1 KGHDR, CDR2 SFDVKD. CDR3 size: 15 residues. V gave up 4 bases and J gave up 2 bases; unmatched junction bases: 6. The CDR3 spells CATSDGQGNPYEQYF. CDR3 DNA, as far as it was read: TGTGCCACCAGTGACGGACAGGGCAACCCCTACGAG.

For this clone: This likely reflects a read error, since a far larger clone is one base away. The DNA ends 3 residues before the CDR3 does, and the rest of the CDR3 is filled in from the germline J gene. The V gene is TRBV30, the J gene TRBJ2-3; 12 nucleotides match TRBD2. There are 16 residues in the CDR3. From germline, CDR1 is GTSNPN and CDR2 SVGIG (reference sequence). This CDR3 reads CASSLTSGSTTDTQYF. CDR3 DNA, as far as it was read: TGTGCCTCGAGTTTGACTAGCGGGAGTACGACAGATACG.

This clone was observed many times. CDR3: CASSPWDILTEAFF. Partial CDR3 DNA: TGTGCCAGCAGCCCGTGGGACATCCTAACTGAA. The chain couples TRBV7-9 to TRBJ1-1, with a tentative D call TRBD1 (6 bases). From the germline J gene comes the end of the CDR3, since the read stops 3 residues before it. This CDR3 has 14 residues. The germline V gene has CDR1 SEHNR and CDR2 FQNEAQ (reference sequence). V was clipped by 5 bases and J by 5 bases, with 15 bases between them.

As for this clone: The read comes to an end 3 residues before the CDR3 does, leaving the germline J gene to fill in the end. The gene calls are TRBV10-3 and TRBJ2-7; D is perhaps TRBD1 (5 bases). The V gene lost 10 bases and the J gene lost 0 bases, with 13 bases spanning the gap. Per germline, CDR1 ENHRY and CDR2 SYGVKD. The CDR3 is made up of 13 amino acids. CDR3 DNA (partial): TGTGCCACCACCACCAGGGCCTCCTACGAG. It yields the protein CATTTRASYE. The complete CDR3 protein is CATTTRASYEQYF.

This clone appeared many times. CDR3 loop: CASRLFGGGSQPQHF. The CDR3 DNA, read in part, is TGTGCAAGTCGCTTATTCGGGGGGGGCAGTCAGCCC. The chain employs TRBV11-3 and TRBJ1-5, with D perhaps TRBD1 (6 bases). The read terminates 3 residues ahead of where the CDR3 ends, so the germline J gene completes it. The germline V gene encodes CDR1 SGHNT and CDR2 YENEEA. This CDR3 is built from 15 residues.

This clone was counted many times. The sequenced CDR3 bases are TGCAGCGTTAAGCGGGGGGGCCGGGAGACC. The encoded protein is CSVKRGGRET. The full CDR3 is CSVKRGGRETQYF. The chain employs TRBV29-1 and TRBJ2-5; 10 nucleotides agree with TRBD2. From the germline J gene comes the end of the CDR3, since the read stops 3 residues before it. Losses at the gene ends were 5 bases for V and 5 bases for J; bases not matched to a gene: 5. Germline V gene data show CDR1 as SQVTM and CDR2 as ANQGSEA. The CDR3 runs 13 residues.

Ten or more counts support this clone. The CDR3 end lies 3 residues beyond the end of the read and is filled in from the germline J gene. The J gene is TRBJ2-1, the V gene TRBV10-3; 9 bases line up with TRBD2. This CDR3 is built from 14 residues. Germline V gene lookup returns CDR1 ENHRY and CDR2 SYGVKD. V gave up 8 bases and J gave up 6 bases; unmatched junction bases: 8. Partial CDR3 DNA: TGTGCCATCTTGGCTAGCGGGGTCATCAATGAG. Its protein is CAILASGVINE. The complete CDR3 sequence is CAILASGVINEQFF.

This clone occurred many times. The read terminates 3 residues before the CDR3 end, so the remaining end is supplied by the germline J gene. V gene TRBV27 combines with J gene TRBJ1-4; a weak D match, TRBD1 (6 bases). The CDR3 has 16 residues. The germline V gene has CDR1 MNHEY and CDR2 SMNVEV (reference sequence). V was pared by 3 bases and J by 7 bases, with 18 bases between. CDR3 protein: CASSLRQVGYPEKLFF. Incomplete CDR3 DNA: TGTGCCAGCAGTTTGCGACAGGTCGGTTATCCTGAAAAA.

This clone is deemed medium-sized. The CDR3 reads CGGTSGSQETQYF. Partial CDR3 DNA: TGCGGGGGGACTAGCGGGAGTCAAGAGACC. The rearrangement links TRBV20-1 to TRBJ2-5, with 14 bases matching TRBD2. The CDR3 is cut off 3 residues early in the read; its end comes from the germline J gene. Germline CDR1 DFQATT, CDR2 SNEGSKA (reference sequence). The CDR3 consists of 13 residues.

This clone has ten or more counts. The read halts 3 residues ahead of the CDR3 end, with the missing end drawn from the germline J gene. V and J are TRBV5-5 and TRBJ2-5; 7 bases agree with TRBD2. The V and J ends lost 7 bases and 2 bases, in that order; junction bases with no gene match: 5. Germline lookup yields CDR1 SGHKS and CDR2 YYEKEE (reference sequence). The CDR3 is 13 amino acids. CDR3 amino acids: CASSQRGQETQYF. The DNA read from the CDR3 is TGTGCCAGCTCCCAGCGGGGACAAGAGACC.

This clone was found many times. One end of the junction is discordant with germline, which a read error may explain. Read sequence stops 3 residues before the CDR3 end, and the germline J gene provides the missing end. The V and J genes are TRBV4-2 and TRBJ1-4, with TRBD1 matching 7 bases. The CDR3 extends over 15 amino acids. Germline V lookup: CDR1 LGHNA, CDR2 YNFKEQ. CDR3 protein: CASSQADRVNEKLFF. Partial CDR3 DNA: TGCGCCAGCAGCCAAGCTGACAGGGTCAATGAAAAA.

The sample holds a few counts of this clone. The CDR3 loop reads CASVEGSSTDTQYF. The CDR3 DNA, read in part, is TGCGCCAGCGTGGAGGGATCTAGCACAGATACC. The chain couples TRBV5-1 to TRBJ2-5; D might be TRBD2 (6 bases). The read ends 3 residues before the CDR3 terminus; that terminus is restored from the germline J gene. Germline CDR1 reads SGHRS; CDR2 reads YFSETQ. This CDR3 contains 14 residues.

This clone was recorded many times. From the germline J gene comes the end of the CDR3, since the read stops 3 residues before it. The V gene is TRBV19, the J gene TRBJ1-1, with D hard to call. The ends were cut back, 2 bases at V and 4 bases at J, with 14 bases in the middle. This CDR3 is 15 amino acids long. CDR1 is LNHDA, CDR2 SQIVND, per germline (reference sequence). CDR3 DNA, as far as it was read: TGTGCCAGTAGTATAAGGGCGGGGTCCGGCACTGAA. Amino acid sequence: CASSIRAGSGTE. The full CDR3 reads CASSIRAGSGTEAFF. The entire variable domain, with the rest obtained from reference TRBV19 and TRBJ1-1, is as follows: DGGITQSPKYLFRKEGQNVTLSCEQNLNHDAMYWYRQDPGQGLRLIYYSQIVNDFQKGDIAEGYSVSREKKESFPLTVTSAQKNPTAFYLCASSIRAGSGTEAFFGQGTRLTVV.